The rows below give T cell receptor beta chains drawn from one sample of a study of cytomegalovirus exposure and HLA in healthy donors. The data were produced by immunoSEQ multiplex PCR, yet TCRdb's version contains in-frame clones alone and is incomplete. The sample holds about 160,000 clones, approximately 84% seen once. Sequencing was carried out using PBMCs. All receptors come from a male donor in good health and CMV-seropositive. The CDR3 runs from the conserved cysteine through the conserved F or W. Fields, in order: D gene, clone size, J gene, V gene, CDR3 DNA, CDR3 protein. The D gene is left open where the match is weak. Clone size, where shown, is once, few, many, or a class for clones that have expanded.

d_call: -
clone_size: -
j_call: TRBJ2-1
v_call: TRBV27
cdr3_nt: TGTGCCAGCAGCGGGGTCTCCTACAATGAGCAGTTCTTC
cdr3_aa: CASSGVSYNEQFF

d_call: TRBD1
clone_size: few
j_call: TRBJ1-2
v_call: TRBV5-5
cdr3_nt: TGTGCCAGCAGCCTACAGGGGGCGGGTGGCTACACCTTC
cdr3_aa: CASSLQGAGGYTF

d_call: TRBD1
clone_size: once
j_call: TRBJ1-2
v_call: TRBV6-5
cdr3_nt: TGTGCCAGCAGTTCCCGACAGGGGAGGATCTATGGCTACACCTTC
cdr3_aa: CASSSRQGRIYGYTF

d_call: -
clone_size: few
j_call: TRBJ2-7
v_call: TRBV28
cdr3_nt: TGTGCCAGCAGCCCCCCCCCAGGGTACGAGCAGTACTTC
cdr3_aa: CASSPPPGYEQYF

d_call: -
clone_size: few
j_call: TRBJ1-1
v_call: TRBV15
cdr3_nt: TGTGCCACCAGCAGAGTGCGGGGCCAGAACACTGAAGCTTTCTTT
cdr3_aa: CATSRVRGQNTEAFF

d_call: -
clone_size: -
j_call: TRBJ2-3
v_call: TRBV7-3
cdr3_nt: TGTGCCAGCAGCTACCTAGAGGATACGCAGTATTTT
cdr3_aa: CASSYLEDTQYF

d_call: -
clone_size: -
j_call: TRBJ2-7
v_call: TRBV4-1
cdr3_nt: TGCGCCAGCAGCCAAGTGGGTCGAGGTTACGAGCAGTACTTC
cdr3_aa: CASSQVGRGYEQYF

d_call: -
clone_size: -
j_call: TRBJ1-2
v_call: TRBV9
cdr3_nt: TGTGCCAGCAGCGCGGGGGGTGAGGGGGGGCCCCTTAACTATGGCTACACCTTC
cdr3_aa: CASSAGGEGGPLNYGYTF

d_call: TRBD2
clone_size: -
j_call: TRBJ2-2
v_call: TRBV11-3
cdr3_nt: TGTGCCAGCAGCCCCGGGGCGGGAGAGACCGGGGAGCTGTTTTTT
cdr3_aa: CASSPGAGETGELFF

d_call: TRBD1
clone_size: -
j_call: TRBJ1-1
v_call: TRBV2
cdr3_nt: TGTGCCAGCAGTGAAGCGACGGACAGGGGCGCTGAAGCTTTCTTT
cdr3_aa: CASSEATDRGAEAFF

d_call: TRBD1
clone_size: -
j_call: TRBJ2-2
v_call: TRBV2
cdr3_nt: TGTGCCAGCAGCGCCGGACAGGTTTTTCCCGGGGAGCTGTTTTTT
cdr3_aa: CASSAGQVFPGELFF

d_call: TRBD1
clone_size: -
j_call: TRBJ1-1
v_call: TRBV29-1
cdr3_nt: TGCAGCGTGGCCACAGGGGGCACTGAAGCTTTCTTT
cdr3_aa: CSVATGGTEAFF

d_call: TRBD2
clone_size: -
j_call: TRBJ2-7
v_call: TRBV7-9
cdr3_nt: TGTGCCAGCAGCCCCGCACTAGCGGCAATTACCGAGCAGTACTTC
cdr3_aa: CASSPALAAITEQYF

d_call: TRBD2
clone_size: few
j_call: TRBJ2-5
v_call: TRBV2
cdr3_nt: TGTGCCAGCAGTGACGGGAGGGCCGGGGAGACCCAGTACTTC
cdr3_aa: CASSDGRAGETQYF

d_call: -
clone_size: -
j_call: TRBJ1-1
v_call: TRBV7-9
cdr3_nt: TGTGCCAGCAGCTTAGGTACAGGGAACACTGAAGCTTTCTTT
cdr3_aa: CASSLGTGNTEAFF

d_call: TRBD2
clone_size: -
j_call: TRBJ2-7
v_call: TRBV10-3
cdr3_nt: TGTGCCATCAGTGAGTACAGGCCAAGGCAGACCGCGGGAGGCTCCTACGAGCAGTACTTC
cdr3_aa: CAISEYRPRQTAGGSYEQYF

d_call: TRBD2
clone_size: once
j_call: TRBJ2-3
v_call: TRBV7-9
cdr3_nt: TGTTCCAGCAGCTTAGTTGGACTAGCGGGTAAGGGGACAGATACGCAGTATTTT
cdr3_aa: CSSSLVGLAGKGTDTQYF

d_call: -
clone_size: -
j_call: TRBJ1-1
v_call: TRBV9
cdr3_nt: TGTGCCAGCAGCGTAGCAGGGATGGGCACTGAAGCTTTCTTT
cdr3_aa: CASSVAGMGTEAFF

d_call: TRBD2
clone_size: -
j_call: TRBJ2-7
v_call: TRBV10-3
cdr3_nt: TGTGCCATCAGCGGGACTAGCGGGAGGGCCTCCTACGAGCAGTACTTC
cdr3_aa: CAISGTSGRASYEQYF

d_call: -
clone_size: -
j_call: TRBJ1-2
v_call: TRBV7-9
cdr3_nt: TGTGCCAGCAGCTTAGATCTTCAGCGCCTCGTCTTC
cdr3_aa: CASSLDLQRLVF

d_call: -
clone_size: few
j_call: TRBJ2-3
v_call: TRBV28
cdr3_nt: TGTGCCAGCCAGGATCTCCGGAATACGCAGTATTTT
cdr3_aa: CASQDLRNTQYF

d_call: TRBD1
clone_size: -
j_call: TRBJ2-3
v_call: TRBV30
cdr3_nt: TGTGCCTGGGGGGACAGAGATACGCAGTATTTT
cdr3_aa: CAWGDRDTQYF

d_call: TRBD1
clone_size: -
j_call: TRBJ1-4
v_call: TRBV9
cdr3_nt: TGTGCCAGCAGCGTAGAGGACAGGATTAATGAAAAACTGTTTTTT
cdr3_aa: CASSVEDRINEKLFF

d_call: -
clone_size: few
j_call: TRBJ1-2
v_call: TRBV11-3
cdr3_nt: TGTGCCAGCAGCGCACTAGGGCTTGGCTACACCTTC
cdr3_aa: CASSALGLGYTF

d_call: TRBD2
clone_size: -
j_call: TRBJ2-7
v_call: TRBV5-6
cdr3_nt: TGTGCCAGCAGGGGACTAGCGGGAGGTAAATCCTACGAGCAGTACTTC
cdr3_aa: CASRGLAGGKSYEQYF

d_call: -
clone_size: -
j_call: TRBJ2-1
v_call: TRBV11-2
cdr3_nt: TGTGCCAGCAGCTTAGCGGGAGTTGGAAATGAGCAGTTCTTC
cdr3_aa: CASSLAGVGNEQFF

d_call: -
clone_size: -
j_call: TRBJ1-4
v_call: TRBV30
cdr3_nt: TGTGCCTGGAAGGGGGGGCAGAAACTGTTTTTT
cdr3_aa: CAWKGGQKLFF

d_call: TRBD1
clone_size: -
j_call: TRBJ2-5
v_call: TRBV7-4
cdr3_nt: TGTGCCAGCAGCTTAGTGGGGAGAGCTACGGGGGACAGGGGTAAAGAGACCCAGTACTTC
cdr3_aa: CASSLVGRATGDRGKETQYF

d_call: -
clone_size: -
j_call: TRBJ1-1
v_call: TRBV29-1
cdr3_nt: TGCAGCGTTGAAGCGGGAGCGAACACTGAAGCTTTCTTT
cdr3_aa: CSVEAGANTEAFF

d_call: TRBD1
clone_size: -
j_call: TRBJ2-1
v_call: TRBV25-1
cdr3_nt: TGTGCCAGCAGGCCTCCGGGACAGTCTTCGATCCTGTTCTTC
cdr3_aa: CASRPPGQSSILFF

d_call: TRBD1
clone_size: few
j_call: TRBJ1-6
v_call: TRBV2
cdr3_nt: TGTGCCAGCATTTTTTTGACAGGGGAGAGTTCACCCCTCCACTTT
cdr3_aa: CASIFLTGESSPLHF

d_call: TRBD2
clone_size: -
j_call: TRBJ2-3
v_call: TRBV27
cdr3_nt: TGTGCCAGCAGCGACATCCCGGGACTAGAAGTGGCTGATACGCAGTATTTT
cdr3_aa: CASSDIPGLEVADTQYF

d_call: -
clone_size: -
j_call: TRBJ2-7
v_call: TRBV6-5
cdr3_nt: TGTGCCAGCAGCCCGGGGGTAAGCTACGAGCAGTACTTC
cdr3_aa: CASSPGVSYEQYF

d_call: -
clone_size: few
j_call: TRBJ2-2
v_call: TRBV6-5
cdr3_nt: TGTGCCAGCGGGAGACCTAACACCGGGGAGCTGTTTTTT
cdr3_aa: CASGRPNTGELFF

d_call: -
clone_size: -
j_call: TRBJ1-4
v_call: TRBV28
cdr3_nt: TGTGCCAGCAGTCGGGTAGGAAAACTGTTTTTT
cdr3_aa: CASSRVGKLFF

d_call: TRBD1
clone_size: -
j_call: TRBJ1-2
v_call: TRBV19
cdr3_nt: TGTGCCAGTAGTGTTCAGGGGGGCTATGGCTACACCTTC
cdr3_aa: CASSVQGGYGYTF

d_call: -
clone_size: -
j_call: TRBJ2-2
v_call: TRBV7-2
cdr3_nt: TGTGCCAGCAGCTTAAATGGGGCCACCGGGGAGCTGTTTTTT
cdr3_aa: CASSLNGATGELFF

d_call: -
clone_size: -
j_call: TRBJ2-7
v_call: TRBV5-1
cdr3_nt: TGCGCCAGCAGCTCCCAGGGGACGTATAACTACGAGCAGTACTTC
cdr3_aa: CASSSQGTYNYEQYF

d_call: TRBD2
clone_size: few
j_call: TRBJ2-1
v_call: TRBV11-3
cdr3_nt: TGTGCCAGCAGCTTCCCCGGGACTAGCGGGAGTAATGAGCAGTTCTTC
cdr3_aa: CASSFPGTSGSNEQFF

d_call: TRBD1
clone_size: -
j_call: TRBJ1-4
v_call: TRBV28
cdr3_nt: TGTGCCAGCTACGGGGACAGGGATTTCGAAAAACTGTTTTTT
cdr3_aa: CASYGDRDFEKLFF

d_call: -
clone_size: -
j_call: TRBJ1-6
v_call: TRBV6-5
cdr3_nt: TGTGCCAGCAGTTACACGGGGACTCTCGATTCGCCCCTCCACTTT
cdr3_aa: CASSYTGTLDSPLHF

d_call: -
clone_size: -
j_call: TRBJ2-7
v_call: TRBV7-8
cdr3_nt: TGTGCCAGCAGCATACCGGGTCCCGAGCAGTACTTC
cdr3_aa: CASSIPGPEQYF

d_call: -
clone_size: once
j_call: TRBJ2-3
v_call: TRBV11-3
cdr3_nt: TGTGCCAGCAGCTTAGATCAACCAGGAGGGGCAGATACGCAGTATTTT
cdr3_aa: CASSLDQPGGADTQYF

d_call: -
clone_size: -
j_call: TRBJ1-1
v_call: TRBV2
cdr3_nt: TGTGCCAGCAGCCAACCGGTACTTGAAGCTTTCTTT
cdr3_aa: CASSQPVLEAFF

d_call: -
clone_size: -
j_call: TRBJ1-5
v_call: TRBV5-4
cdr3_nt: TGTGCCAGCAGCTTGGGCACAGGGATTGAGCAGCCCCAGCATTTT
cdr3_aa: CASSLGTGIEQPQHF

d_call: -
clone_size: -
j_call: TRBJ2-7
v_call: TRBV27
cdr3_nt: TGTGCCAGCAGTTTATCGAGTCATTTATGGGAGCAGTACTTC
cdr3_aa: CASSLSSHLWEQYF

d_call: TRBD2
clone_size: -
j_call: TRBJ2-1
v_call: TRBV10-3
cdr3_nt: TGTGCCATCAGTGAGGGGACTAGCGGGGTGGCCTCCTACAATGAGCAGTTCTTC
cdr3_aa: CAISEGTSGVASYNEQFF

d_call: -
clone_size: few
j_call: TRBJ1-1
v_call: TRBV5-1
cdr3_nt: TGCGCCAGCAGCTGGGGACAAATGAACACTGAAGCTTTCTTT
cdr3_aa: CASSWGQMNTEAFF

d_call: TRBD2
clone_size: -
j_call: TRBJ2-1
v_call: TRBV11-2
cdr3_nt: TGTGCCAGCAGCCTAAGGGGGACTAGCGGGGACAATGAGCAGTTCTTC
cdr3_aa: CASSLRGTSGDNEQFF

d_call: -
clone_size: -
j_call: TRBJ2-1
v_call: TRBV4-2
cdr3_nt: TGTGCCAGCAGCCAATCCCTATACGAGGATGAGCAGTTCTTC
cdr3_aa: CASSQSLYEDEQFF

d_call: -
clone_size: -
j_call: TRBJ2-7
v_call: TRBV9
cdr3_nt: TGTGCCAGCAGCGAGGGGGGGAGCGTTAGCTCCTACGAGCAGTACTTC
cdr3_aa: CASSEGGSVSSYEQYF

d_call: -
clone_size: -
j_call: TRBJ1-2
v_call: TRBV30
cdr3_nt: TGTGCCTGGAGTCGCGGACAGTCCCTTAGCTATGGCTACACCTTC
cdr3_aa: CAWSRGQSLSYGYTF